This T cell receptor beta chain derives from a study of blood T cell repertoires in COVID-19. In the study overall: Specimens from acute and convalescent COVID-19 originated in the United States, Italy and Spain. Sample material is recorded as cDNA or gDNA derived from T cells, B-cell-depleted T cells, or PBMCs.

The CDR3 is 17 amino acids. With 0 bases removed from V and 3 bases from J, the gap between germline ends came to 15 bases. Source study methods: Nucleated cell counts were estimated from reference gene primer amplification. Generated by immunoSEQ multiplex PCR, the TCRdb table keeps only in-frame clones and is missing some. The V and J calls and the clone size are those of that table, but D and trimming were determined from the DNA. The data hold tens of thousands of clones, with about three quarters observed a single time. The sequencing sample was made of peripheral blood. The receptor was isolated from a woman aged 80 or older with acute or convalescent COVID-19. The chain is built from TRBV23-1 and TRBJ2-1; the D gene is possibly TRBD2 (6 bases). TRBV23-1 carries the ORF label, with uncertain function. CDR3 amino acids: CASSQSRGCLIYNEQFF. The CDR3 DNA follows: TGCGCCAGCAGTCAATCACGGGGGTGCCTGATCTACAATGAGCAGTTCTTC.